The T cell receptor (beta chain) described here comes from a study of blood T cell repertoires in COVID-19. Study context: Sources were T cells, B-cell-depleted T cells, or PBMCs; the material itself was cDNA or gDNA.

The CDR3 totals 15 residues. Trimming removed 6 bases at V and 4 bases at J, with 17 bases between. CDR1 and CDR2 from the germline V gene are SGHTA and FQGNSA. Sequencing was performed with immunoSEQ multiplex PCR; in TCRdb, only in-frame clones are kept and a portion is missing. The sample lists 250,000 to 300,000 clones; roughly 90% were seen once. Clinical histories supplied by participants themselves formed the basis of cohort assignment. A single count supports this clone. Sequenced input: PBMCs or T cells enriched from blood (not recorded which). This chain joins TRBV7-2 and TRBJ2-3; D uncertain. The clonotype originates from a woman between 35 and 50 years old with acute COVID-19. In nucleotides, the CDR3 is TGTGCCAGCAGGCGCACCCTGGCTCAGGCAGATACGCAGTATTTT. It translates to CASRRTLAQADTQYF.